One and the same sample provided the 20 T cell receptor beta chains below, sequenced in a study of T cells in Graves' hyperthyroidism and ophthalmopathy. The investigators amplified TCR beta CDR3 regions from RNA transcripts. HTBI primers drove first-round RT-PCR of the TCR CDR3. TCRdb ran MiXCR on the multiplex PCR reads and lists one entry per CDR3 protein. The sample consists of under 300,000 distinct CDR3 sequences, about 14% of them appearing once. The material sequenced was blood. The source of these receptors is a woman under 40 with Graves' hyperthyroidism that later progressed to Graves' ophthalmopathy.

This clonotype was recorded at least ten times. The chain employs TRBV10-3 and TRBJ2-5; D uncertain. The germline V gene has CDR1 ENHRY and CDR2 SYGVKD. V lost 6 bases and J 6 bases, leaving 11 bases between the germline ends. The CDR3 length is 12 residues. The CDR3 DNA follows: TGTGCCATCAGGTCCGAAGGACAGACCCAGTACTTC. It is translated as CAIRSEGQTQYF.

This clonotype was counted between two and nine times. The junction departs from germline at one end; a sequencing error may be responsible. The chain has TRBV7-7 and TRBJ2-2; no definite D call. From germline, CDR1 is SSHAT and CDR2 FNYEAQ (reference sequence). The CDR3 is 13 residues long. This chain's CDR3 is CASSLSRTGELFF. The DNA for the CDR3 is TGTGCTAGCAGCTTAAGTCGGACCGGGGAGCTGTTTTTT. The full variable domain, completed using reference TRBV7-7 and TRBJ2-2, is GAGVSQSPRYKVTKRGQDVTLRCDPISSHATLYWYQQALGQGPEFLTYFNYEAQPDKSGLPSDRFSAERPEGSISTLTIQRTEQRDSAMYRCASSLSRTGELFFGEGSRLTVL.

This clonotype was seen at least ten times. The chain uses TRBV28 and TRBJ1-2; tentatively, D is TRBD1 (5 bases). This CDR3 region has 14 residues. V was clipped by 3 bases and J by 7 bases, with 15 bases between them. CDR1 is MDHEN, CDR2 SYDVKM, per germline. The CDR3 bases are TGTGCCAGCAGTTTCGAGGACAAGTCTTCTGGCTACACCTTC. It yields the protein CASSFEDKSSGYTF.

This clonotype was seen more than once but under ten times. The rearrangement joins TRBV12-3 or TRBV12-4 to TRBJ2-6; D is possibly TRBD1 (6 bases). V lost 5 bases and J 2 bases, leaving 10 bases between the germline ends. This CDR3 is built from 15 residues. CDR3 DNA sequence: TGTGCCAGCAGTAACGCAGGGGCTGGGGCCAACGTCCTGACTTTC. Translated: CASSNAGAGANVLTF.

This clonotype occurred many times. The rearrangement uses TRBV29-1 and TRBJ1-2; 9 bases fit TRBD1. With 4 bases clipped from V and 8 bases from J, the junction kept 2 bases outside the gene matches. The CDR3 spans 11 residues. Germline V gives CDR1 SQVTM, CDR2 ANQGSEA. CDR3 DNA: TGCAGCGTTGGACAGGGGGTAGGCTACACCTTC. Translating gives CSVGQGVGYTF.

In its sample, this clonotype was seen once. A much larger clone is a single base away; this may be a read error. The chain is built from TRBV30 and TRBJ2-3; the D gene is possibly TRBD1 (5 bases). The CDR3 is 15 amino acids. Germline V gives CDR1 GTSNPN, CDR2 SVGIG (reference sequence). The CDR3 here is CAWSSNGVRTGTQYF. The DNA for the CDR3 is TGTGCCTGGAGTAGTAACGGAGTACGCACAGGTACGCAGTATTTT.

This clonotype was counted ten times or more. The genes are TRBV28 and TRBJ1-2; 7 nucleotides align to TRBD1. There are 12 residues in the CDR3. Germline trimming cut 5 bases from V and 3 bases from J; bases unmatched to any gene: 0. The germline CDR1 and CDR2 sequences are MDHEN and SYDVKM. The DNA of the CDR3 is TGTGCCAGCAGTCAGGGGGACTATGGCTACACCTTC. It is translated as CASSQGDYGYTF.

This clonotype was observed at least ten times. The chain uses TRBV28 and TRBJ2-1, with a tentative D call TRBD1 (6 bases). Germline V gene lookup returns CDR1 MDHEN and CDR2 SYDVKM. The V and J ends lost 3 bases and 5 bases respectively, with 14 bases between them. The CDR3 is 15 amino acids. The CDR3 loop is CASSFAGQQNNEQFF. The CDR3 bases are TGTGCCAGCAGTTTCGCTGGACAGCAGAACAATGAGCAGTTCTTC.

The table lists this clonotype with many counts. This rearrangement joins TRBV11-2 to TRBJ1-1; D not resolved. V was clipped by 2 bases and J by 4 bases, with 5 bases between them. CDR3 length: 12 amino acids. Germline-derived CDR1 and CDR2 are SGHAT and FQNNGV. The CDR3 DNA sequence: TGTGCCAGCAGCTTAAGAGCCACTGAAGCTTTCTTT. Amino acid sequence: CASSLRATEAFF.

Concerning this clonotype: This sequence may be a read error, since a much larger clone differs from it by one base. The chain links TRBV7-9 to TRBJ2-1; D is unresolved. TRBJ2-7 explains the end of the DNA better; the J call may be wrong. The CDR3 runs 14 residues. In germline, CDR1 is SEHNR, CDR2 FQNEAQ (reference sequence). CDR3 nucleotides: TGTGCCAGCAGCTTAGGTTACGGAAACAATGAGCAGTACTTC. This codes for CASSLGYGNNEQYF.

This clonotype was seen ten or more times. This chain connects TRBV5-4 to TRBJ2-5; 12 positions agree with TRBD1. Germline V lookup: CDR1 SGHNT, CDR2 YYREEE (reference sequence). This CDR3 has 15 residues. J gave up 5 bases and V 1 base, and 3 bases lay outside the gene matches. The CDR3 region has the DNA TGTGCCAGCAGCTTGCGGGACAGGGGGCGGGAGACCCAGTACTTC. Protein: CASSLRDRGRETQYF. The complete variable domain, with remaining parts taken from reference TRBV5-4 and TRBJ2-5, reads ETGVTQSPTHLIKTRGQQVTLRCSSQSGHNTVSWYQQALGQGPQFIFQYYREEENGRGNFPPRFSGLQFPNYSSELNVNALELDDSALYLCASSLRDRGRETQYFGPGTRLLVL.

This sequence joins TRBV6-9 and TRBJ2-5; tentatively, D is TRBD2 (5 bases). Germline CDR1 MNHGY, CDR2 SVAAGI. The V and J ends lost 3 bases and 1 base respectively, with 9 bases between them. The CDR3 extends over 14 amino acids. DNA for the CDR3: TGTGCCAGCAGTTACGTCCGGGGCCAAGAGACCCAGTACTTC. It specifies CASSYVRGQETQYF.

This clonotype came up many times. The V gene is TRBV20-1, the J gene TRBJ2-7, with 11 positions matching TRBD2. The CDR3 contains 15 residues. Germline loops: CDR1 DFQATT, CDR2 SNEGSKA (reference sequence). With V trimmed by 3 bases and J by 2 bases, 6 bases remained unmatched. The CDR3 DNA reads TGCAGTGCTAGTAGGGGACTAGCGGAGCCCTACGAGCAGTACTTC. Residues: CSASRGLAEPYEQYF.

This clonotype was observed many times. The rearrangement uses TRBV4-2 and TRBJ2-2; 11 bases agree with TRBD2. V was clipped by 0 bases and J by 5 bases; unmatched bases: 14. The CDR3 sequence is 20 residues long. Germline CDR1 reads LGHNA; CDR2 reads YNFKEQ. The CDR3 DNA reads as TGTGCCAGCAGCCAAGAGGTCCTAGCGGGAGGTGTGGTTCGGACCGGGGAGCTGTTTTTT. Translated: CASSQEVLAGGVVRTGELFF.

This clonotype was observed many times. The rearrangement uses TRBV27 and TRBJ2-2; maybe TRBD2 (6 bases). The CDR3 consists of 15 residues. Between the trimmed V and J ends, which lost 3 bases and 3 bases, there was a span of 11 bases. From germline, CDR1 is MNHEY and CDR2 SMNVEV (reference sequence). In nucleotides, the CDR3 is TGTGCCAGCAGTTTTACTAGCCTAGACACCGGGGAGCTGTTTTTT. Encoded protein: CASSFTSLDTGELFF.

The chain is built from TRBV6-5 and TRBJ2-3; TRBD1 matches 8 bases. This CDR3 has 15 amino acids. The germline V gene has CDR1 MNHEY and CDR2 SVGAGI. The V gene end was trimmed by 4 bases and the J gene end by 2 bases; junction bases not matched to a gene: 5. CDR3 region: CASSFGQGDTDTQYF. DNA of the CDR3: TGTGCCAGCAGTTTTGGACAGGGCGACACAGATACGCAGTATTTT.

This clonotype was found a few times. A much larger clone is a single base away; this may be a read error. This chain uses TRBV30 with TRBJ2-5, with D hard to call. V gave up 2 bases and J gave up 2 bases, with 3 bases separating them. The CDR3 is 11 amino acids. Germline CDR1 GTSNPN, CDR2 SVGIG (reference sequence). In DNA form, the CDR3 reads TGTGCCTGGAGTAAACAAGAGACCCAGTACTTC. Translating it yields CAWSKQETQYF.

The genes are TRBV6-5 and TRBJ2-1, with 7 bases matching TRBD2. Losses at the gene ends were 2 bases for V and 4 bases for J; bases not matched to a gene: 11. The CDR3 totals 17 residues. CDR1 and CDR2 from the germline V gene are MNHEY and SVGAGI. DNA of the CDR3: TGTGCCAGCAGTTACGCCCTCGGGGCGGGAGTTTACAATGAGCAGTTCTTC. Its protein product is CASSYALGAGVYNEQFF.

This clonotype occurred a few times. The junction departs from germline at one end; a sequencing error may be responsible. V gene TRBV5-6 combines with J gene TRBJ2-1; D may be TRBD1 (6 bases). Germline-derived CDR1 and CDR2 are SGHDT and YYEEEE. This CDR3 contains 14 residues. CDR3 DNA: TGTGCCGGCAGCTTCACAGGGTCATTGAATGAGCAGTTCTTC. It codes for CAGSFTGSLNEQFF. The full variable domain, in which reference TRBV5-6 and TRBJ2-1 provide the parts outside the CDR3, is DAGVTQSPTHLIKTRGQQVTLRCSPKSGHDTVSWYQQALGQGPQFIFQYYEEEERQRGNFPDRFSGHQFPNYSSELNVNALLLGDSALYLCAGSFTGSLNEQFFGPGTRLTVL.

This clonotype was detected many times. J is TRBJ2-5 and V is TRBV2, with 10 bases that match TRBD2. Germline V CDR1 and CDR2: SNHLY, FYNNEI. This CDR3 has 14 residues. V was clipped by 6 bases and J by 5 bases; unmatched bases: 6. In nucleotides, the CDR3 is TGTGCCAGCAGATGGACTAGCGGTTCGGAGACCCAGTACTTC. Translating it yields CASRWTSGSETQYF.